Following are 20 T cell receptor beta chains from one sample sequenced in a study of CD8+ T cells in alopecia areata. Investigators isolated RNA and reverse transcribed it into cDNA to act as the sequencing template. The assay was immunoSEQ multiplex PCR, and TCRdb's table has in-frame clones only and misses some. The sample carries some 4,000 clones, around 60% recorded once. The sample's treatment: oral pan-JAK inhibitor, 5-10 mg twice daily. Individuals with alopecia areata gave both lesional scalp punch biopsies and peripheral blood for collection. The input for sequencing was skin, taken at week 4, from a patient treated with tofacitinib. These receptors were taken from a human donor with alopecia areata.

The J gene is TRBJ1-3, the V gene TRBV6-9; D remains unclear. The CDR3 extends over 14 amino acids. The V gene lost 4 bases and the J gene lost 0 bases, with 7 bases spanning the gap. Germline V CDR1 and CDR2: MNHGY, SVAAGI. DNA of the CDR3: TGTGCCAGCAGTTTACAGAACTCTGGAAACACCATATATTTT. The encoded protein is CASSLQNSGNTIYF.

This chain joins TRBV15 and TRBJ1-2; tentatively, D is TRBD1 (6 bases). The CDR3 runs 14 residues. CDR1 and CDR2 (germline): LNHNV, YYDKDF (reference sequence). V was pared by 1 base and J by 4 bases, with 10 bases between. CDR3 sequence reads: CATSRGEGVYGYTF. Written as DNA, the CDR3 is TGTGCCACCAGCAGAGGGGAGGGGGTCTATGGCTACACCTTC.

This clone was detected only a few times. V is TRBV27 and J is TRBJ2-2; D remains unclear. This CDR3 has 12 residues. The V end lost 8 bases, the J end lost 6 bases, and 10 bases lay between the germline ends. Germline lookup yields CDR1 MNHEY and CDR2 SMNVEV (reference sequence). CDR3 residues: CASGRPAGELFF. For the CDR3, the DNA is TGTGCCAGCGGACGGCCGGCCGGGGAGCTGTTTTTT.

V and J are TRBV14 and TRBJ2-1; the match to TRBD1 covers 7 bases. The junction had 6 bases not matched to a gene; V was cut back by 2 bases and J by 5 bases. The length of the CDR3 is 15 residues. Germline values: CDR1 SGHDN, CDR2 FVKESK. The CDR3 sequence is CASSQKTGWHNEQFF. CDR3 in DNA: TGTGCCAGCAGCCAAAAGACAGGGTGGCACAATGAGCAGTTCTTC. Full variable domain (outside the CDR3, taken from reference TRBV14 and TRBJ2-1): EAGVTQFPSHSVIEKGQTVTLRCDPISGHDNLYWYRRVMGKEIKFLLHFVKESKQDESGMPNNRFLAERTGGTYSTLKVQPAELEDSGVYFCASSQKTGWHNEQFFGPGTRLTVL.

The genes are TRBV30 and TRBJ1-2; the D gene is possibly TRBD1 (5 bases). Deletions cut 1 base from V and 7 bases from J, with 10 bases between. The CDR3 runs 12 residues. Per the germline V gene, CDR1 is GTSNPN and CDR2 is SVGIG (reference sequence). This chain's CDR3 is CAWSAGVGGYTF. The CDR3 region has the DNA TGTGCCTGGAGTGCGGGGGTTGGTGGCTACACCTTC.

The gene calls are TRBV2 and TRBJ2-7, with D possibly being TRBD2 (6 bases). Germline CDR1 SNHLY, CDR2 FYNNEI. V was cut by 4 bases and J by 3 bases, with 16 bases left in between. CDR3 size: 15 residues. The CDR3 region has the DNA TGTGCCAGCAGTGCCCGGTTGGGGGGATACTACGAGCAGTACTTC. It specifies CASSARLGGYYEQYF.

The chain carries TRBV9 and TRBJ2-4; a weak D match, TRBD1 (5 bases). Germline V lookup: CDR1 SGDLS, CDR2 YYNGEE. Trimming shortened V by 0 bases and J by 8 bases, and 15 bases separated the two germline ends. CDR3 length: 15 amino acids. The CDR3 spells CASSVGQGVWDIQYF. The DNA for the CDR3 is TGTGCCAGCAGCGTAGGCCAGGGCGTTTGGGACATTCAGTACTTC.

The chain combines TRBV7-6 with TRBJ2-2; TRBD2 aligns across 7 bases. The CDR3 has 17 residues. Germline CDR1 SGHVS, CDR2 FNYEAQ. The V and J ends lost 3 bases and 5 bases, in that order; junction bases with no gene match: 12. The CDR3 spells CASSFCRAGGWTGELFF. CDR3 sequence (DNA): TGTGCCAGCAGCTTTTGCAGGGCCGGGGGGTGGACCGGGGAGCTGTTTTTT.

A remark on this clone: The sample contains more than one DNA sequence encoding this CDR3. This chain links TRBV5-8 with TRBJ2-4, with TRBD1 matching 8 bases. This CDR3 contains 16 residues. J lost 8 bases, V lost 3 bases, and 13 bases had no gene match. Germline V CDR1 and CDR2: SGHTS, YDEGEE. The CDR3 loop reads CASSWNPGQVWDIQYF. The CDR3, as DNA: TGTGCCAGCAGCTGGAACCCGGGACAGGTTTGGGACATTCAGTACTTC.

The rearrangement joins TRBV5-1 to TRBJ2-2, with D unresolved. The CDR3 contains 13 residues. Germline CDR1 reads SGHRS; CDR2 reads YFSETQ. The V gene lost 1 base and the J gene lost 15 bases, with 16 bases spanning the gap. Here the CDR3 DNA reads TGCGCCAGCAGCTTGCTAGGAACGGCTGAGGTGTTTTTT. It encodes CASSLLGTAEVFF.

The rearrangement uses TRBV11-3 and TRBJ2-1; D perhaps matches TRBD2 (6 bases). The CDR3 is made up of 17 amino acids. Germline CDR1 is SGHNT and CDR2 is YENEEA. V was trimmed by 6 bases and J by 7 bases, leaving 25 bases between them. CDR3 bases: TGTGCCAGCAGTTCTACGACGGGGACTGGGGTTGTGAATGAGCAGTTCTTC. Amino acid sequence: CASSSTTGTGVVNEQFF.

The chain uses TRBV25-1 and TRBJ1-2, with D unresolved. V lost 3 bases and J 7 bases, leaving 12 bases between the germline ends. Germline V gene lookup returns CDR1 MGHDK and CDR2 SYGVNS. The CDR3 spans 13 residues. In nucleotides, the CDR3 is TGTGCCAGCAGTGATAAGGAGGTCTTTGGCTACACCTTC. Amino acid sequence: CASSDKEVFGYTF.

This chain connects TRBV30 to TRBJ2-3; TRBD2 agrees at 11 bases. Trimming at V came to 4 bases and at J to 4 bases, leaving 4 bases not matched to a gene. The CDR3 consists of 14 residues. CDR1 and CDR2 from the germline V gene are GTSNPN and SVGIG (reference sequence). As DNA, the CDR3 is TGTGCCTGGAATAGCGGGAGGGGCCCAGATACGCAGTATTTT. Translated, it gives CAWNSGRGPDTQYF.

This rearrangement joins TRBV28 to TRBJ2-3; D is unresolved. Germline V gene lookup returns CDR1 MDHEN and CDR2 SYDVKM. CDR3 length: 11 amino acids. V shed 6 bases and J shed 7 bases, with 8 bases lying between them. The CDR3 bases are TGTGCCAGCAGCTCTCCGCATACGCAGTATTTT. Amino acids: CASSSPHTQYF. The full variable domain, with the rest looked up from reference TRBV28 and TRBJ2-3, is DVKVTQSSRYLVKRTGEKVFLECVQDMDHENMFWYRQDPGLGLRLIYFSYDVKMKEKGDIPEGYSVSREKKERFSLILESASTNQTSMYLCASSSPHTQYFGPGTRLTVL.

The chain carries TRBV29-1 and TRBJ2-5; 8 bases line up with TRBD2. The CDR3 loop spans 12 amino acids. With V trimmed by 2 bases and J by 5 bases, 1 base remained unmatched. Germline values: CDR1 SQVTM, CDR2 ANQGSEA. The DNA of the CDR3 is TGCAGCGTTGAACGGGGGGGGGAGACCCAGTACTTC. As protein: CSVERGGETQYF.

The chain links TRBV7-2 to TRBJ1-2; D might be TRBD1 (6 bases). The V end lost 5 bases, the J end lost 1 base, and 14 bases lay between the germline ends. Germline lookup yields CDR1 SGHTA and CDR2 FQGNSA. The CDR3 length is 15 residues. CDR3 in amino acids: CASSPPGQINYGYTF. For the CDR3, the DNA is TGTGCCAGCAGCCCCCCCGGACAGATTAACTATGGCTACACCTTC.

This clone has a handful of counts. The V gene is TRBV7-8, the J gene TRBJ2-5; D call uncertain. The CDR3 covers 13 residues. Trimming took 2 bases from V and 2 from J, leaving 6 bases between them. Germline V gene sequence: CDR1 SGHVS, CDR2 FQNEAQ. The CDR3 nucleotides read TGTGCCAGCAGCTTACCCAGGCAAGAGACCCAGTACTTC. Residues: CASSLPRQETQYF.

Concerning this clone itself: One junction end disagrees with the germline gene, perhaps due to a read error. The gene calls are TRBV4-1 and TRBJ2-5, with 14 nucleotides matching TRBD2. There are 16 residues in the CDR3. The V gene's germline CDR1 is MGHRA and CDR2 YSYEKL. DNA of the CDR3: TGTGCCAGCAGCCAAGGGACTAGCGGGAGCCTAGAGACCCAGTACTTC. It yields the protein CASSQGTSGSLETQYF.

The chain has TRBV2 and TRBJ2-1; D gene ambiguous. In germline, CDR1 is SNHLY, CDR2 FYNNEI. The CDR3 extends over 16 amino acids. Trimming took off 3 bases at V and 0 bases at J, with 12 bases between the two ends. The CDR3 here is CASSELAKASYNEQFF. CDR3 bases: TGTGCCAGCAGTGAGTTGGCGAAGGCCTCCTACAATGAGCAGTTCTTC.

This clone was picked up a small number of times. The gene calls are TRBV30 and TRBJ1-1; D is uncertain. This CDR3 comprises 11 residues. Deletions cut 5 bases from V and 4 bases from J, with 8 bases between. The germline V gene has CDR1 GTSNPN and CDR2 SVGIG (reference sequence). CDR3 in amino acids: CAWLGSTEAFF. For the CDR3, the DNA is TGTGCCTGGCTGGGTAGCACTGAAGCTTTCTTT.